This entry concerns a single T cell receptor (beta chain). This sample was taken from a study of blood T cell repertoires in COVID-19. Study-wide background: Collection of acute and convalescent COVID-19 samples took place in the United States, Italy and Spain. PBMCs, B-cell-depleted T cells, or T cells were the source of the cDNA or gDNA that made up the material.

The V segment lost 7 bases and the J segment 6 bases; nucleotides outside the gene matches: 6. This CDR3 is built from 14 residues. Germline V gene data show CDR1 as SEHNR and CDR2 as FQNEAQ (reference sequence). Per the authors' pipeline: Amplification of reference gene primers was used by the study to estimate nucleated cell counts. Repertoires were generated with immunoSEQ multiplex PCR, while TCRdb's copy carries only in-frame clones and drops some. For V, J and clone size, that table is used; D and trimming come from the DNA. The profile shows 110,000 or so clones, approximately 84% of them singletons.

The TCR comes from a man in his forties with acute or convalescent COVID-19. The V call is TRBV7-9, the J call TRBJ1-5; 10 bases align to TRBD1. Sequencing used peripheral blood. CDR3 region: CASTTGDRGQPQHF. The CDR3 DNA is TGTGCCAGCACCACTGGGGACAGGGGTCAGCCCCAGCATTTT.